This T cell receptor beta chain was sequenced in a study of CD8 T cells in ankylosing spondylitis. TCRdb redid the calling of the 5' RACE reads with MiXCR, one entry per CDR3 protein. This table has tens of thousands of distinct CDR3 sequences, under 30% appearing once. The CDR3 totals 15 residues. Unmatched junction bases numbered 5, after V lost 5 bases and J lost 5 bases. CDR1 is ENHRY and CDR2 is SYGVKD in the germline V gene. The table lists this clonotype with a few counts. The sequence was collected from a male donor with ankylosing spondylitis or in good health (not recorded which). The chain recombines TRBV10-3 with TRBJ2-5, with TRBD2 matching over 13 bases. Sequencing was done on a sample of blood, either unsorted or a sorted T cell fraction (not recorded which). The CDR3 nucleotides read TGTGCCATCAGTCGGACTAGCGGGAGTCCTGAGACCCAGTACTTC. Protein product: CAISRTSGSPETQYF.